These 10 T cell receptor beta chains were sequenced from one sample in a study of vaccination and CD4 T cells after COVID-19. These receptors lack a known antigen. Oncomine TCR Beta short-read sequencing was applied to DNA from cultured CD4+ T cells. TCRdb processed the PCR reads anew with MiXCR; each CDR3 protein has one entry. The profile shows approximately 4,500 distinct CDR3 sequences, about 21% of them singletons. Treatment meaning: roughly 11-day PBMC culture with coronavirus spike peptide pools or control peptides (ViraFEST assay). Sequences were obtained from CD4+ T cells from blood, cultured in vitro. All receptors come from a human donor who had recovered from COVID-19.

This clonotype is deemed large (0.1 to 1%). J is TRBJ1-6 and V is TRBV30; no reliable D call. The CDR3 is 13 residues long. V was trimmed by 3 bases and J by 2 bases, leaving 5 bases between them. Germline V gene lookup returns CDR1 GTSNPN and CDR2 SVGIG (reference sequence). CDR3 sequence: CAWRVTYNSPLHF. The CDR3 nucleotides read TGTGCCTGGAGAGTTACCTATAATTCACCCCTCCACTTT.

By sample share, this clonotype is medium-sized. The V and J genes are TRBV30 and TRBJ2-1; D call uncertain. This CDR3 region has 14 residues. The germline V and J ends were trimmed by 1 base and 7 bases, with 14 bases remaining between them. Germline CDR1 reads GTSNPN; CDR2 reads SVGIG (reference sequence). The CDR3 region is CAWSGAPLTNEQFF. CDR3 nucleotides: TGTGCCTGGAGTGGGGCCCCTCTTACAAATGAGCAGTTCTTC.

CDR3 in amino acids: CASTRDGGGEQYF. In DNA form, the CDR3 reads TGTGCCAGCACCCGGGACGGGGGGGGCGAGCAGTACTTC. The rearrangement links TRBV2 to TRBJ2-7; TRBD2 agrees at 8 bases. After removal of 7 bases from V and 6 bases from J, the junction contained 8 bases not matched to a gene. Germline V gene data show CDR1 as SNHLY and CDR2 as FYNNEI. The CDR3 length is 13 residues.

This chain joins TRBV5-1 and TRBJ1-2; 9 bases are a match to TRBD1. CDR1 and CDR2 from the germline V gene are SGHRS and YFSETQ. The CDR3 sequence is 14 residues long. V shed 0 bases and J 7 bases; nucleotides not matched to a gene: 4. The DNA of the CDR3 is TGCGCCAGCAGCTTGGGGGACAGGGCCGGTGGCTACACCTTC. It yields the protein CASSLGDRAGGYTF.

In its sample, this clonotype was seen a few times. The chain employs TRBV12-3 or TRBV12-4 and TRBJ2-5; D remains unclear. Deletions cut 3 bases from V and 7 bases from J, with 6 bases between. The CDR3 has 11 residues. This CDR3 is CASSFDRTQYF. CDR3 sequence (DNA): TGTGCCAGCAGTTTCGATCGGACCCAGTACTTC.

This clonotype showed up just a few times. The chain employs TRBV6-1 and TRBJ2-7; 9 bases are a match to TRBD1. The J segment lost 6 bases and the V segment lost 7 bases, leaving 4 bases of the junction unmatched. The CDR3 loop spans 12 amino acids. Looked up from germline, CDR1 is MNHNS and CDR2 is SASEGT. CDR3 in amino acids: CASTRTGVEQYF. The CDR3 nucleotides are TGTGCCAGCACCCGGACAGGGGTCGAGCAGTACTTC.

The rearrangement uses TRBV6-1 and TRBJ2-7; D remains unclear. The CDR3 totals 13 residues. Trimming stripped 7 bases from V and 5 bases from J, with 15 bases between. The V gene's germline CDR1 is MNHNS and CDR2 SASEGT. Here the CDR3 reads CASTIAAGHEQYF. DNA for the CDR3: TGTGCCAGCACAATAGCTGCAGGCCACGAGCAGTACTTC.

The chain employs TRBV19 and TRBJ1-4, with no clear D. There are 15 residues in the CDR3. Germline-derived CDR1 and CDR2 are LNHDA and SQIVND (reference sequence). V lost 6 bases to trimming and J lost 4 bases, with 15 bases between them. For the CDR3, the DNA is TGTGCCAGTAGGACCGGGCGGAGGGTTAATGAAAAACTGTTTTTT. Its protein product is CASRTGRRVNEKLFF.

This clonotype appeared a few times. The V gene is TRBV20-1, the J gene TRBJ1-2; maybe TRBD1 (6 bases). The V gene's germline CDR1 is DFQATT and CDR2 SNEGSKA (reference sequence). The CDR3 runs 14 residues. CDR3 bases: TGCGGAAGTGCTAGGCAGGGGATTAACTATGGCTACACCTTC. It encodes CGSARQGINYGYTF.

The chain recombines TRBV20-1 with TRBJ2-3; D may be TRBD1 (5 bases). CDR3 length equals 14 residues. V lost 3 bases to trimming and J lost 6 bases, with 16 bases between them. Germline V CDR1 and CDR2: DFQATT, SNEGSKA (reference sequence). CDR3 DNA sequence: TGCAGTGCTAGGGCCGACCAGGCAGGGGATACGCAGTATTTT. It yields the protein CSARADQAGDTQYF.